Listed below are T cell receptor beta chains from one sample, sequenced in a study of early T cells in non-severe SARS-CoV-2 infection. From the 5' RACE reads, TCRdb called clonotypes with MiXCR, one entry per CDR3 protein. Of about 58,000 distinct CDR3 sequences in the sample, roughly an eighth were seen once. Specimen: whole blood. Every receptor here comes from an adult who was a healthcare worker with PCR-confirmed SARS-CoV-2 infection or an uninfected control (not recorded which). The CDR3 runs from the conserved cysteine through the conserved F or W. Each record gives: J gene, V gene, D gene, clone size, CDR3 DNA, CDR3 protein. The D gene is left open where the match is weak. Clone size is stated in some rows and not others, as once, few, many or a class when expanded.

j_call: TRBJ2-1; v_call: TRBV11-2; d_call: .; clone_size: few; cdr3_nt: TGTGCCAGCAGCTTAGATCCCGGGGGACCGCCCAGCTCCTACAATGAGCAGTTCTTC; cdr3_aa: CASSLDPGGPPSSYNEQFF
j_call: TRBJ2-2; v_call: TRBV19; d_call: TRBD2; clone_size: few; cdr3_nt: TGTGCCAGTAGTAGAGCGGGGAGGAACACCGGGGAGCTGTTTTTT; cdr3_aa: CASSRAGRNTGELFF
j_call: TRBJ2-3; v_call: TRBV7-2; d_call: TRBD2; clone_size: many; cdr3_nt: TGTGCCAGCAAAGCGGGAGAGATCACAGATACGCAGTATTTT; cdr3_aa: CASKAGEITDTQYF
j_call: TRBJ1-6; v_call: TRBV4-1; d_call: .; clone_size: many; cdr3_nt: TGCGCCAGCAGCCAAGAGGCTTTAACTAATTCACCCCTCCATTTT; cdr3_aa: CASSQEALTNSPLHF
j_call: TRBJ2-1; v_call: TRBV9; d_call: TRBD2; clone_size: many; cdr3_nt: TGTGCCAGCAGCCCCCGTAGCGGGCGGTACAATGAGCAGTTCTTC; cdr3_aa: CASSPRSGRYNEQFF
j_call: TRBJ1-2; v_call: TRBV20-1; d_call: .; clone_size: .; cdr3_nt: TGCAGTGGAGGAGGGGGACGCTATGGCTACACCTTC; cdr3_aa: CSGGGGRYGYTF
j_call: TRBJ1-2; v_call: TRBV9; d_call: TRBD1; clone_size: .; cdr3_nt: TGTGCCAGCAGCGTGGACAGGGTGAGGGGCTATGGCTACACCTTC; cdr3_aa: CASSVDRVRGYGYTF
j_call: TRBJ2-7; v_call: TRBV9; d_call: TRBD1; clone_size: .; cdr3_nt: TGTGCCAGCGCGGACAGGAACTCCTACGAGCAGTACTTC; cdr3_aa: CASADRNSYEQYF
j_call: TRBJ1-2; v_call: TRBV29-1; d_call: TRBD1; clone_size: many; cdr3_nt: TGCAGCGTTGAAACCGGGACAGCACATGGCTACACCTTC; cdr3_aa: CSVETGTAHGYTF
j_call: TRBJ1-2; v_call: TRBV4-1; d_call: .; clone_size: few; cdr3_nt: TGCGCCAGCAGCCCGTTTGGGTTTCCGGGGGGCTACACCTTC; cdr3_aa: CASSPFGFPGGYTF
j_call: TRBJ2-5; v_call: TRBV20-1; d_call: .; clone_size: many; cdr3_nt: TGCAGTGTCTTTCGGACGGGAGAGACCCAGTACTTC; cdr3_aa: CSVFRTGETQYF
j_call: TRBJ1-1; v_call: TRBV20-1; d_call: TRBD1; clone_size: many; cdr3_nt: TGCAGTGCTTTGGGACAGGGCACTGAAGCTTTCTTT; cdr3_aa: CSALGQGTEAFF
j_call: TRBJ2-3; v_call: TRBV28; d_call: .; clone_size: many; cdr3_nt: TGTGCCAGCAGTTTCAGGCAGAACACAGATACGCAGTATTTT; cdr3_aa: CASSFRQNTDTQYF
j_call: TRBJ2-3; v_call: TRBV20-1; d_call: TRBD2; clone_size: .; cdr3_nt: TGCAGTGCTAAGACTAGCGGATCCACAGATACGCAGTATTTT; cdr3_aa: CSAKTSGSTDTQYF
j_call: TRBJ1-3; v_call: TRBV13; d_call: .; clone_size: many; cdr3_nt: TGTGCCAGCAGCTTAACCAGGGGTAACACCATATATTTT; cdr3_aa: CASSLTRGNTIYF
j_call: TRBJ2-7; v_call: TRBV10-3; d_call: TRBD1; clone_size: .; cdr3_nt: TGTGCCATCGGGACAGGATCCTACGAGCAGTACTTC; cdr3_aa: CAIGTGSYEQYF
j_call: TRBJ2-6; v_call: TRBV6-5; d_call: .; clone_size: .; cdr3_nt: TGTGCCAGCAGTTTAGCATTAACAGGGGCCAACGTCCTGACTTTC; cdr3_aa: CASSLALTGANVLTF
j_call: TRBJ2-3; v_call: TRBV28; d_call: .; clone_size: .; cdr3_nt: TGTGCCAGCAGTTTTGCAAATACGCAGTATTTT; cdr3_aa: CASSFANTQYF
j_call: TRBJ1-6; v_call: TRBV7-2; d_call: .; clone_size: .; cdr3_nt: TGTGCCAGCAGCTTATGGGGGGCAGGTTCACCCCTCCACTTT; cdr3_aa: CASSLWGAGSPLHF
j_call: TRBJ2-5; v_call: TRBV6-4; d_call: .; clone_size: .; cdr3_nt: TGTGCCAGCAGCCCGACGGGGGGCCGAGAGACCCAGTACTTC; cdr3_aa: CASSPTGGRETQYF
j_call: TRBJ2-5; v_call: TRBV18; d_call: .; clone_size: many; cdr3_nt: TGTGCCAGCTCACCCCTTAGACAAGAGACCCAGTACTTC; cdr3_aa: CASSPLRQETQYF
j_call: TRBJ1-2; v_call: TRBV7-9; d_call: .; clone_size: .; cdr3_nt: TGTGCCAGCAGCGGGACGGAGAGCTATGGCTACACCTTC; cdr3_aa: CASSGTESYGYTF
j_call: TRBJ1-1; v_call: TRBV6-5; d_call: .; clone_size: few; cdr3_nt: TGTGCCAGCAGCTGGGGGAGGAGGGTTGACGGGGACGAAGCTTTCTTT; cdr3_aa: CASSWGRRVDGDEAFF
j_call: TRBJ1-2; v_call: TRBV6-6; d_call: TRBD1; clone_size: many; cdr3_nt: TGTGCCAGCCTCGCCTCGGACAGGGGCGGTGGCTACACCTTC; cdr3_aa: CASLASDRGGGYTF
j_call: TRBJ2-5; v_call: TRBV12-3/TRBV12-4; d_call: TRBD2; clone_size: .; cdr3_nt: TGTGCCAGCAGGCCCCTCAGAGGAGCGGGGGAGGAGACCCAGTACTTC; cdr3_aa: CASRPLRGAGEETQYF
j_call: TRBJ2-3; v_call: TRBV7-8; d_call: .; clone_size: many; cdr3_nt: TGTGCCAGCAGCTCTCGTCGCCTTGGGACGGATACGCAGTATTTT; cdr3_aa: CASSSRRLGTDTQYF
j_call: TRBJ1-5; v_call: TRBV5-1; d_call: .; clone_size: many; cdr3_nt: TGCGCCAGCAGCTTGGGGGGCAGTAGCAATCAGCCCCAGCATTTT; cdr3_aa: CASSLGGSSNQPQHF
j_call: TRBJ2-2; v_call: TRBV5-4; d_call: TRBD1; clone_size: .; cdr3_nt: TGTGCCAGCAGCCGAGGACAGGGAAAGAAGCTGTTTTTT; cdr3_aa: CASSRGQGKKLFF
j_call: TRBJ2-1; v_call: TRBV2; d_call: TRBD2; clone_size: few; cdr3_nt: TGTGCCAGCAGTGAAGGGACTAGCGGACTCCATGAGCAGTTCTTC; cdr3_aa: CASSEGTSGLHEQFF
j_call: TRBJ2-5; v_call: TRBV13; d_call: .; clone_size: many; cdr3_nt: TGTGCCAGCAGCTTAGGTCGGGAGACCCAGTACTTC; cdr3_aa: CASSLGRETQYF
j_call: TRBJ1-1; v_call: TRBV18; d_call: .; clone_size: few; cdr3_nt: TGTGCCAGCTCACTGGAGGCCCGGGGCACTGAAGCTTTCTTT; cdr3_aa: CASSLEARGTEAFF
j_call: TRBJ1-5; v_call: TRBV6-1; d_call: .; clone_size: many; cdr3_nt: TGTGCCAGCAGTGAAAACCCCAATAGCAATCAGCCCCAGCATTTT; cdr3_aa: CASSENPNSNQPQHF
j_call: TRBJ2-7; v_call: TRBV20-1; d_call: TRBD1; clone_size: .; cdr3_nt: TGCAGTGCCTTACCCGGGACAGGGGATGCCAAGCAGTACTTC; cdr3_aa: CSALPGTGDAKQYF
j_call: TRBJ2-1; v_call: TRBV7-8; d_call: .; clone_size: many; cdr3_nt: TGTGCCAGCAGCTTCATGACTAGGTATGAGCAGTTCTTC; cdr3_aa: CASSFMTRYEQFF
j_call: TRBJ2-6; v_call: TRBV28; d_call: .; clone_size: .; cdr3_nt: TGTGCCAGCACCCGGACCGCCGGGGCCAACGTCCTGACTTTC; cdr3_aa: CASTRTAGANVLTF
j_call: TRBJ2-7; v_call: TRBV21-1; d_call: .; clone_size: .; cdr3_nt: TGTGCCAGCAGCCCACGACAGGGGAGGAAAGAGCAGTACTTC; cdr3_aa: CASSPRQGRKEQYF
j_call: TRBJ2-4; v_call: TRBV20-1; d_call: .; clone_size: few; cdr3_nt: TGCAGTGCTGGAGGGACAGCCCGTAAAAACATTCAGTACTTC; cdr3_aa: CSAGGTARKNIQYF
j_call: TRBJ2-1; v_call: TRBV20-1; d_call: .; clone_size: many; cdr3_nt: TGCAGTGCTAGAGATCCCCCAGGGCAGTTCTTC; cdr3_aa: CSARDPPGQFF
j_call: TRBJ2-5; v_call: TRBV7-2; d_call: TRBD2; clone_size: many; cdr3_nt: TGTGCCAGCAGCCCCCTGGGTAGCGGGACAGAGACCCAGTACTTC; cdr3_aa: CASSPLGSGTETQYF
j_call: TRBJ2-5; v_call: TRBV2; d_call: TRBD2; clone_size: few; cdr3_nt: TGTGCCAGCAGTGATCCGTATAGGGCTAGCGGAACCGGGGTTCAAGAGACCCAGTACTTC; cdr3_aa: CASSDPYRASGTGVQETQYF
j_call: TRBJ2-1; v_call: TRBV29-1; d_call: TRBD2; clone_size: .; cdr3_nt: TGCAGCGTCCCGACTAGCACTGAGCAGTTCTTC; cdr3_aa: CSVPTSTEQFF
j_call: TRBJ1-4; v_call: TRBV6-6; d_call: .; clone_size: .; cdr3_nt: TGTGCCAGCAGTTACTCGATCGGGACTAATGAAAAACTGTTTTTT; cdr3_aa: CASSYSIGTNEKLFF
j_call: TRBJ1-1; v_call: TRBV20-1; d_call: TRBD1; clone_size: many; cdr3_nt: TGCAGTGCTAGAGGGGACAGGGGATTGAGCACTGAAGCTTTCTTT; cdr3_aa: CSARGDRGLSTEAFF
j_call: TRBJ2-2; v_call: TRBV29-1; d_call: TRBD1; clone_size: many; cdr3_nt: TGCAGCGTTAAGGGACAGGGAACTGACGGGGAGCTGTTTTTT; cdr3_aa: CSVKGQGTDGELFF
j_call: TRBJ1-2; v_call: TRBV30; d_call: .; clone_size: few; cdr3_nt: TGTGCCCGCTGGGGGAGCTATGGCTACACCTTC; cdr3_aa: CARWGSYGYTF